This TCR beta chain was captured by sequencing in a study of T cell responses to AZD1222 COVID-19 vaccine. Study outcomes and limitations: Nearly half of the spike-specific TCRs reportedly recognize variant regions that carry no mutations. Across spike, vaccine-associated CD4 TCRs were found, dominant at 160-218 and 743-854. At baseline, seropositivity was found in only a handful of AZD1222 recipients.

CDR3 length: 15 residues. Looked up from germline, CDR1 is SGHRS and CDR2 is YFSETQ. V lost 5 bases and J lost 6, with 17 bases in between. As for this clone: Its antigen is still unknown.

Using immunoSEQ multiplex PCR, the repertoire was profiled, and TCRdb retains in-frame clones only, with some absent. The sample records some 150,000 clones, about nine tenths being singletons. The starting material was peripheral blood, obtained after recovery from COVID-19. The chain has TRBV5-1 and TRBJ2-2; possible D gene TRBD1, 6 bases. This receptor was identified in an adult who had recovered from COVID-19. CDR3 nucleotide sequence: TGCGCCAGCAGACCTACAGGGATGGCGTCCGGGGAGCTGTTTTTT. Its protein product is CASRPTGMASGELFF.